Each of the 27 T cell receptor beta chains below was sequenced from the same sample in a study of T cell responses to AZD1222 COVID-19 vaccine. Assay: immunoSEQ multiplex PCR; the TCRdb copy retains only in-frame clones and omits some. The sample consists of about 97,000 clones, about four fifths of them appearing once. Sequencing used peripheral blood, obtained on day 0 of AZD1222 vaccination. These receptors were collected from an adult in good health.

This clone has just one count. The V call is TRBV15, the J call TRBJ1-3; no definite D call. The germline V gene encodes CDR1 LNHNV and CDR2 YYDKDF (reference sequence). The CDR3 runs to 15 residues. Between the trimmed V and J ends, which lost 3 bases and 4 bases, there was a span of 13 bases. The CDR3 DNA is TGTGCCACCAGCAGTCCGGCTGTTAGAGGAAACACCATATATTTT. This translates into CATSSPAVRGNTIYF.

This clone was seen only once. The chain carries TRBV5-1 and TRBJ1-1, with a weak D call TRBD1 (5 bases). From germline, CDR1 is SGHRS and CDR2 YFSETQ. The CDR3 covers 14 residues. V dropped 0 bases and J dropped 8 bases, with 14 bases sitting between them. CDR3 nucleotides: TGCGCCAGCAGCTTGGCCGGGGCGGCGGTGGAAGCTTTCTTT. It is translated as CASSLAGAAVEAFF.

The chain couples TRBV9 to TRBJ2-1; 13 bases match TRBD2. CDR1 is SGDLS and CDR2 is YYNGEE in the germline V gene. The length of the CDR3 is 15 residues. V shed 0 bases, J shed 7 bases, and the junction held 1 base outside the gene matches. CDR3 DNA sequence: TGTGCCAGCAGCGTAGAACTAGCGGGAGGGAATGAGCAGTTCTTC. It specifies CASSVELAGGNEQFF.

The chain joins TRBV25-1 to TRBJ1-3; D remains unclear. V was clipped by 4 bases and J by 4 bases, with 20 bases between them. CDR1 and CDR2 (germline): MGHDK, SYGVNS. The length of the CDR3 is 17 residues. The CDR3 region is CASSGSGPQGGGNTIYF. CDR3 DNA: TGTGCCAGCAGTGGATCAGGACCTCAAGGCGGGGGAAACACCATATATTTT.

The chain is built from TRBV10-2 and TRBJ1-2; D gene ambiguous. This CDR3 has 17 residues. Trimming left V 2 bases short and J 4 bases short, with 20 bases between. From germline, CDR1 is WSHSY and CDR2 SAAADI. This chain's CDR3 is CASSEVAGSTPGYGYTF. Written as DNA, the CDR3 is TGCGCCAGCAGTGAGGTGGCCGGCTCCACTCCCGGCTATGGCTACACCTTC.

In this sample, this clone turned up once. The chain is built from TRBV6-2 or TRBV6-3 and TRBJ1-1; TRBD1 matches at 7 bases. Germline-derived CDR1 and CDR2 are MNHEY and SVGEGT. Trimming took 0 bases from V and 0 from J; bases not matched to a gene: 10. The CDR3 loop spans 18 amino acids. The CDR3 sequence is CASSYSSGGENMNTEAFF. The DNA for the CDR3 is TGTGCCAGCAGTTACTCTTCAGGGGGAGAGAATATGAACACTGAAGCTTTCTTT.

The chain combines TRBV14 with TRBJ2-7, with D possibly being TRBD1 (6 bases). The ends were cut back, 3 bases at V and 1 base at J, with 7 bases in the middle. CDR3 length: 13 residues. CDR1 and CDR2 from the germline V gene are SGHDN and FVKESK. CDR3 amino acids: CASSHRGSYEQYV. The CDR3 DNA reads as TGTGCCAGCAGCCACAGGGGATCCTACGAGCAGTACGTC.

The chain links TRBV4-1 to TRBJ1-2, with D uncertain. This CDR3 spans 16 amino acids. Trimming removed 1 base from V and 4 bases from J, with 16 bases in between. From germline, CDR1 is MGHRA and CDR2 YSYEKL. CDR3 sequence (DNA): TGCGCCAGCAGCCAAGTAGGACTGGGGAGCGGCTATGGCTACACCTTC. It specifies CASSQVGLGSGYGYTF.

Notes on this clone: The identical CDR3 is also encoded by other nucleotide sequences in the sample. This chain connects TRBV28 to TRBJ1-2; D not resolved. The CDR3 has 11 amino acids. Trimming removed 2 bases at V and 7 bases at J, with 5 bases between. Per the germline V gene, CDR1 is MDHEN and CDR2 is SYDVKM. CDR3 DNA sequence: TGTGCCAGCAGTTTAGGGTCTGGCTACACCTTC. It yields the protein CASSLGSGYTF.

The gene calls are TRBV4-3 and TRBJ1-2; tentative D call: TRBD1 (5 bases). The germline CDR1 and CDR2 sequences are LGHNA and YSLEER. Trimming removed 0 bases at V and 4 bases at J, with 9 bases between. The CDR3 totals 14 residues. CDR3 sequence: CASSQEWGGYGYTF. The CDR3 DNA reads TGCGCCAGCAGCCAAGAGTGGGGGGGCTATGGCTACACCTTC.

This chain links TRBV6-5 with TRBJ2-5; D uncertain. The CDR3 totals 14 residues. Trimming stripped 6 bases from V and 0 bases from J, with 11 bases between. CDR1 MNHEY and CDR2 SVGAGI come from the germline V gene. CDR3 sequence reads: CASSNRPHQETQYF. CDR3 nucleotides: TGTGCCAGCAGCAACAGACCCCACCAAGAGACCCAGTACTTC.

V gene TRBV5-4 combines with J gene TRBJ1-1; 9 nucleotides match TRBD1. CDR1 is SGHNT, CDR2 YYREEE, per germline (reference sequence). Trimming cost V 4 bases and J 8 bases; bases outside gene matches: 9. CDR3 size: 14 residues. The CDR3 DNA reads TGTGCCAGCAGCCGGGCCCGGGACAGGGCCGAAGCTTTCTTT. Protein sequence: CASSRARDRAEAFF.

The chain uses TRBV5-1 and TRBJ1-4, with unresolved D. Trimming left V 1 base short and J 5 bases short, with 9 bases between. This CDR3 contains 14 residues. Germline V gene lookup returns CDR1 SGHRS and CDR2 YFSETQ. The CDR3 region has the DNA TGCGCCAGCAGCTTGAGGCCGAAAAATGAAAAACTGTTTTTT. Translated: CASSLRPKNEKLFF.

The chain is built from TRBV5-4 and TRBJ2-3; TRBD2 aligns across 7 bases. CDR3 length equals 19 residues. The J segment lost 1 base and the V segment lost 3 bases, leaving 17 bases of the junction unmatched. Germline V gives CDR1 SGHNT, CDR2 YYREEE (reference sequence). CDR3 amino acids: CASSSPNSRGREGTDTQYF. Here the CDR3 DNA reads TGTGCCAGCAGCTCGCCAAACTCCCGGGGGAGGGAAGGCACAGATACGCAGTATTTT.

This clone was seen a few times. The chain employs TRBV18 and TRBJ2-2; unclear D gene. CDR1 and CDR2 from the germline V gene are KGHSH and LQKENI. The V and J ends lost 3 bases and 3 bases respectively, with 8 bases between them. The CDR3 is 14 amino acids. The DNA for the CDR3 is TGTGCCAGCTCACCTAAAATAGACACCGGGGAGCTGTTTTTT. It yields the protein CASSPKIDTGELFF. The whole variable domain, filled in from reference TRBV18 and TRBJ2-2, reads NAGVMQNPRHLVRRRGQEARLRCSPMKGHSHVYWYRQLPEEGLKFMVYLQKENIIDESGMPKERFSAEFPKEGPSILRIQQVVRGDSAAYFCASSPKIDTGELFFGEGSRLTVL.

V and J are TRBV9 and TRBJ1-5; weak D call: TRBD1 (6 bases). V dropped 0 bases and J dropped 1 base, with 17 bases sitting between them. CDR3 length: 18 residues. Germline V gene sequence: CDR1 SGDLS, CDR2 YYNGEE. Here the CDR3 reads CASSVEPRGVDSNQPQHF. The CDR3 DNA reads TGTGCCAGCAGCGTAGAGCCGAGGGGGGTCGACAGCAATCAGCCCCAGCATTTT.

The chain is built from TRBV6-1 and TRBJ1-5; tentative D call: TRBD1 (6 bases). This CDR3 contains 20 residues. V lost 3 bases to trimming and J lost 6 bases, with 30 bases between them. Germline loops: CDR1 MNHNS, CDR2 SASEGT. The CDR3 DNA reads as TGTGCCAGCAGTGAGGGGGGCCGAGGGAACCAACTACAGTCGCGTCAGCCCCAGCATTTT. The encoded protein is CASSEGGRGNQLQSRQPQHF.

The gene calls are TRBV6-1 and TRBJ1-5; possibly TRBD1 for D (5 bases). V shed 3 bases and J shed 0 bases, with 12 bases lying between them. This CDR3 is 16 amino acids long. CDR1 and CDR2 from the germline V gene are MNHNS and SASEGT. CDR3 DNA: TGTGCCAGCAGTGATCTGGCAGGGACTAGCAATCAGCCCCAGCATTTT. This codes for CASSDLAGTSNQPQHF.

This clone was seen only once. CDR3 in amino acids: CASSSVRYNEQFF. DNA of the CDR3: TGTGCCAGCAGTTCGGTCCGCTACAATGAGCAGTTCTTC. The chain has TRBV12-3 or TRBV12-4 and TRBJ2-1; D remains unclear. The CDR3 runs to 13 residues. Trimming stripped 4 bases from V and 3 bases from J, with 7 bases between.

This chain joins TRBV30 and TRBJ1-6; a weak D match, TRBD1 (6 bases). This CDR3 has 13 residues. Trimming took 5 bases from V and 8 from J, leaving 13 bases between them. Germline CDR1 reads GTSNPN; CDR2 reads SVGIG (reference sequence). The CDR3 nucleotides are TGTGCCTGGGGGGGCAGGCGGGATTCACCCCTCCACTTT. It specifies CAWGGRRDSPLHF.

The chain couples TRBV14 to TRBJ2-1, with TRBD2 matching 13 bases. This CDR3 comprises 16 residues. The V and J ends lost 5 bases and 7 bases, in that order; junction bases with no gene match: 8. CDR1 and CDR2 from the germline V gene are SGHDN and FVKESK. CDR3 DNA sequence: TGTGCCAGCAGCGCTCGGACTAGCGGGAGCTCGAATGAGCAGTTCTTC. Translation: CASSARTSGSSNEQFF.

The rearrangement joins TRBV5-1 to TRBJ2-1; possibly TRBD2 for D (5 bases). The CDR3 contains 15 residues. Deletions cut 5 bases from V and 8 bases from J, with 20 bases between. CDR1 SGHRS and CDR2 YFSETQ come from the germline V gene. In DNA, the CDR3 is TGCGCCAGCAGACCCGAGGGCTATCCTTCTGATGAGCAGTTCTTC. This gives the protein CASRPEGYPSDEQFF. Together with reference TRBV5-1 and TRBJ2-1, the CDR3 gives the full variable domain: KAGVTQTPRYLIKTRGQQVTLSCSPISGHRSVSWYQQTPGQGLQFLFEYFSETQRNKGNFPGRFSGRQFSNSRSEMNVSTLELGDSALYLCASRPEGYPSDEQFFGPGTRLTVL.

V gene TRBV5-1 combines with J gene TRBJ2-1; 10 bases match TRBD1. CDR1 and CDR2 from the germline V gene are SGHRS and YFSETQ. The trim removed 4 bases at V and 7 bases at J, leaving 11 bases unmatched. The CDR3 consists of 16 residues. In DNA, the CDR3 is TGCGCCAGCAGCCAACCGGGACAGGGGACAAGGAATGAGCAGTTCTTC. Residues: CASSQPGQGTRNEQFF.

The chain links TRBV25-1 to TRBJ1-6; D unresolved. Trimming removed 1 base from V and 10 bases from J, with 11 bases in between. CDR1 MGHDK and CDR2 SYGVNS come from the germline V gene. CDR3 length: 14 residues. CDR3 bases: TGTGCCAGCAGTGAATCCAAGTGGGGATCACCCCTCCACTTT. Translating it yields CASSESKWGSPLHF.

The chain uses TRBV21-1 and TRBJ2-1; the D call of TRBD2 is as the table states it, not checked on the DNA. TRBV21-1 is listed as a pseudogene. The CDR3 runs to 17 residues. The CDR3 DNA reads TGTGCCAGCAGGCTGGCTAGCGGGAGGGCCTCCTACAATGAGCAGTTCTTC. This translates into CASRLASGRASYNEQFF.

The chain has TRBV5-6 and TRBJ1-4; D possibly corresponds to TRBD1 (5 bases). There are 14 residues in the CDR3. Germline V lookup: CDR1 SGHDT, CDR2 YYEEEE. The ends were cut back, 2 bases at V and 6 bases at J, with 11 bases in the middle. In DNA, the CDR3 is TGTGCCAGCAGCTTATGGCAGGGTTATGAAAAACTGTTTTTT. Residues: CASSLWQGYEKLFF.

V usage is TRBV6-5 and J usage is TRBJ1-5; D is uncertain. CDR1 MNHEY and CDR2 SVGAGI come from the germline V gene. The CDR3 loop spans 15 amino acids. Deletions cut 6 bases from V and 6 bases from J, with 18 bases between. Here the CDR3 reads CASSSAGYEGQPQHF. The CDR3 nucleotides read TGTGCCAGCAGCAGCGCGGGGTATGAGGGTCAGCCCCAGCATTTT.